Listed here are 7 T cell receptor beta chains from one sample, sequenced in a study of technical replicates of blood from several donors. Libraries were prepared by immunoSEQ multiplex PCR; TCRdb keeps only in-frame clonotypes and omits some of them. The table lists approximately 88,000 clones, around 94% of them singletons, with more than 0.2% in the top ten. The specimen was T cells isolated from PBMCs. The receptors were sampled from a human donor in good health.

The CDR3 DNA reads TGTGCCAGCAGTTTACTAATGAACACTGAAGCTTTCTTT. Amino acids: CASSLLMNTEAFF. The chain has TRBV6-5 and TRBJ1-1; D gene unclear. Germline CDR1 MNHEY, CDR2 SVGAGI. V dropped 4 bases and J dropped 0 bases, with 6 bases sitting between them. The CDR3 is made up of 13 amino acids.

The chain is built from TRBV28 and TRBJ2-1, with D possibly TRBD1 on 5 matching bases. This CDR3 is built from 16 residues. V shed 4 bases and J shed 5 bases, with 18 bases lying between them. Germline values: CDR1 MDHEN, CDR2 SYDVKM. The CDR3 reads CASSSQQVGRHNEQFF. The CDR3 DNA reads TGTGCCAGCAGTTCGCAACAGGTCGGACGTCACAATGAGCAGTTCTTC.

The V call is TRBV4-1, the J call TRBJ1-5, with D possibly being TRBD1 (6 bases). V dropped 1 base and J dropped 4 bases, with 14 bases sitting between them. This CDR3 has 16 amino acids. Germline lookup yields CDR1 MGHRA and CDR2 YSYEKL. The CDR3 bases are TGCGCCAGCAGCCAAGGCAGGGGTTTGGAAAATCAGCCCCAGCATTTT. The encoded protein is CASSQGRGLENQPQHF.

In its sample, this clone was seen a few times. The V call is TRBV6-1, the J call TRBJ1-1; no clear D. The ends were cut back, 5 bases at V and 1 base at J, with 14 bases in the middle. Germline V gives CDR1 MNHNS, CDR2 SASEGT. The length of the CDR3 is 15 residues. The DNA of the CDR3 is TGTGCCAGCAGTAGACAAGGCCAGCCGAACACTGAAGCTTTCTTT. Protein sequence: CASSRQGQPNTEAFF.

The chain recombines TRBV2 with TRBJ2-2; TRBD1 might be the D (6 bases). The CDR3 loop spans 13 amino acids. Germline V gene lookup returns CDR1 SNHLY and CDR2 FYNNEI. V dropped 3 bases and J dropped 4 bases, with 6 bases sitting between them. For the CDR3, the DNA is TGTGCCAGCAGTGAGACAGGCACCGGGGAGCTGTTTTTT. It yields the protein CASSETGTGELFF.

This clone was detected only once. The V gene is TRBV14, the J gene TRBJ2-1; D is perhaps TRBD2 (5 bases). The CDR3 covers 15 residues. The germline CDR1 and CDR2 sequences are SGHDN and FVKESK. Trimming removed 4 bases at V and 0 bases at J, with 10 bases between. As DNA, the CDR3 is TGTGCCAGCAGCCCCAGCGGAGGCTCCTACAATGAGCAGTTCTTC. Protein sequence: CASSPSGGSYNEQFF.

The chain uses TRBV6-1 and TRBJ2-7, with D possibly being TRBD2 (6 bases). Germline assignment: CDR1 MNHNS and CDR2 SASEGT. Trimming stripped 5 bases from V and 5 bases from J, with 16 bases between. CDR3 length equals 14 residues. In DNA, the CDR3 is TGTGCCAGCAGTTCTACTACTAGCAGCGACGAGCAGTACTTC. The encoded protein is CASSSTTSSDEQYF.